The 5 T cell receptor beta chains below come from one sample, sequenced in a study of T cells in localized non-small cell lung cancer. Only in-frame clones appear in the TCRdb table, and some are missing; sequencing was by immunoSEQ multiplex PCR. The table lists approximately 1,500 clones, 20% to 30% of them singletons, with 9.9% in the top ten. This sample comprised lung tumor tissue, obtained before any cancer treatment. Source of these receptors: a man between 35 and 75 years old with stage I squamous cell lung carcinoma.

This clone was counted between two and nine times. This chain joins TRBV7-4 and TRBJ2-3; 8 nucleotides line up with TRBD1. In germline, CDR1 is SGHVT, CDR2 SQSDAQ. The CDR3 runs 17 residues. After removal of 3 bases from V and 2 bases from J, the junction contained 10 bases not matched to a gene. In DNA form, the CDR3 reads TGTGCCAGCAGCTTGGTTGCAGGGGGCGTCCTCACAGATACGCAGTATTTT. This codes for CASSLVAGGVLTDTQYF.

The V call is TRBV18, the J call TRBJ1-5; weak D call: TRBD1 (5 bases). Trimming stripped 3 bases from V and 0 bases from J, with 9 bases between. The CDR3 runs to 15 residues. Germline CDR1 is KGHSH and CDR2 is LQKENI. CDR3 coding DNA: TGTGCCAGCTCACCCCCAGGGTTTAGCAATCAGCCCCAGCATTTT. It encodes CASSPPGFSNQPQHF.

This clone has just a few counts. The V gene is TRBV11-3, the J gene TRBJ1-2; 8 bases agree with TRBD1. The CDR3 contains 15 residues. V shed 3 bases, J shed 4 bases, and the junction held 7 bases outside the gene matches. The germline V gene has CDR1 SGHNT and CDR2 YENEEA. CDR3 nucleotides: TGTGCCAGCAGCTTCCAGACAGGGGCCTTCTATGGCTACACCTTC. Amino acids: CASSFQTGAFYGYTF.

This clone was seen once. The V call is TRBV18, the J call TRBJ2-1; 10 bases align to TRBD1. V lost 1 base to trimming and J lost 7 bases; unmatched junction nucleotides: 7. This CDR3 has 16 amino acids. CDR1 and CDR2 from the germline V gene are KGHSH and LQKENI. The CDR3 DNA sequence: TGTGCCAGCTCACCACAGGGACAGGGGCTGGGAAATGAGCAGTTCTTC. Translating it yields CASSPQGQGLGNEQFF.

In its sample, this clone ranks as medium-sized (0.01 to 0.1%). V usage is TRBV11-3 and J usage is TRBJ2-3; TRBD1 or TRBD2 may be the D gene (5 bases each). The CDR3 is made up of 14 amino acids. V was shortened by 5 bases and J by 0 bases, with 9 bases between the two germline ends. Germline values: CDR1 SGHNT, CDR2 YENEEA. The CDR3: CASSIGASTDTQYF. The CDR3 DNA is TGTGCCAGCAGCATCGGGGCTAGCACAGATACGCAGTATTTT.